This section outlines one TCR beta chain sequence together with its context. Additional DNA sequences in this sample encode the identical CDR3. This sample is part of a study of cytomegalovirus exposure and HLA in healthy donors. V was shortened by 0 bases and J by 3 bases, with 3 bases between the two germline ends. The CDR3 consists of 12 residues. The germline V gene has CDR1 SGHAT and CDR2 FQNNGV. With 60 Vbeta and 13 Jbeta primers, the PCR was carried out. The data were produced by immunoSEQ multiplex PCR, yet TCRdb's version contains in-frame clones alone and is incomplete. Of some 110,000 clones listed, around two thirds are singletons.

The source is a middle-aged woman in good health and CMV-seropositive. Sequenced: PBMCs. V is TRBV11-2 and J is TRBJ2-7; D unresolved. The CDR3 coding sequence is TGTGCCAGCAGCTTAGACCGCTACGAGCAGTACTTC. It codes for CASSLDRYEQYF.